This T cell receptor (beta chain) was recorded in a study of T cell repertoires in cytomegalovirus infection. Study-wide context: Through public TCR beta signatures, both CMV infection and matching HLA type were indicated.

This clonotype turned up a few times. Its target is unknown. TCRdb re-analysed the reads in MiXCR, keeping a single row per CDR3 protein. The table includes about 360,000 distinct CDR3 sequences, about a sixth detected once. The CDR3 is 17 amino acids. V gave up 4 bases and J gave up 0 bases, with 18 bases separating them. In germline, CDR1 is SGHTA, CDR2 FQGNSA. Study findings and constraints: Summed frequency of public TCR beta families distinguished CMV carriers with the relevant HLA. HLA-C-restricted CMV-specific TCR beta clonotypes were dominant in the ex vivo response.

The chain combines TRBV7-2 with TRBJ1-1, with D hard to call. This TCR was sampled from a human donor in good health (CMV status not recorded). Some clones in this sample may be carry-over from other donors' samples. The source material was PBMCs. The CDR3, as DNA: TGTGCCAGCAGCTCTCCAGAGGACCGGCCCATGAACACTGAAGCTTTCTTT. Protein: CASSSPEDRPMNTEAFF.